This T cell receptor (beta chain) was identified during a study of T cells in localized non-small cell lung cancer. Broader study findings: Longer overall survival was seen with higher T cell density measured in blood. Across samples, adjacent lung featured a median roughly 60 of the top 100 tumor clones. Measurement of T cell clonality placed uninvolved adjacent lung highest, above the level in tumor.

Notes on this clone: The antigen is undetermined.

Samples of adjacent lung lacking atypia were obtained no closer than 2 cm to the tumor margin. Assay used: immunoSEQ multiplex PCR; TCRdb lists only in-frame clones, some missing. This sample has 1,500 to 2,000 clones, with around 24% found just once. This material consisted of normal lung tissue next to the tumor, taken before any cancer treatment. This clonotype was sampled from a male donor at least 60 years old with stage II squamous cell lung carcinoma.

The CDR3 bases are TGTGCCAGCAGCTTAGATCTGGGCTCACCGATGACGAACACCGGGGAGCTGTTTTTT. Translation gives CASSLDLGSPMTNTGELFF. This chain links TRBV11-3 with TRBJ2-2; no definite D call. From germline, CDR1 is SGHNT and CDR2 YENEEA. The CDR3 consists of 19 residues. Trimming shortened V by 0 bases and J by 0 bases, and 17 bases separated the two germline ends.